This T cell receptor (beta chain) was documented in a study of sequential checkpoint blockade in melanoma. Study summary: First-line arms were nivolumab then ipilimumab, or the reverse, randomized 1:1. DNA from more than 75 pretreatment tumor samples underwent TCRβ immunosequencing. Over 20 patients had matched tumor biopsies before treatment and at week 13 after nivolumab or ipilimumab alone.

This clone was seen more than once but under ten times. The antigen is not known. Notes on the study in general: Rising tumor T-cell fraction and clonality meant about 30 times likelier benefit.

Treatment given: randomized to nivolumab then ipilimumab (arm A) or the reverse (arm B). The CDR3 sequence is 16 residues long. The ends were cut back, 4 bases at V and 1 base at J, with 16 bases in the middle. Germline V gene lookup returns CDR1 SGHNT and CDR2 YENEEA. Generated by immunoSEQ multiplex PCR, the TCRdb table keeps only in-frame clones and is missing some. The sample has about 2,000 clones, just under 25% seen once; the top ten hold around 12%. The gene calls are TRBV11-3 and TRBJ2-5, with D perhaps TRBD2 (6 bases). The clonotype originates from a human donor with melanoma. The material was tumor tissue (inferred from file names), obtained from a patient given nivolumab and ipilimumab in sequence. CDR3: CASSSKSGTSQETQYF. The CDR3 DNA follows: TGTGCCAGCAGCTCCAAATCTGGGACTTCCCAAGAGACCCAGTACTTC.